This TCR beta chain was observed in a study of blood T cell repertoires in COVID-19. On the study more broadly: PBMCs, B-cell-depleted T cells, or T cells were the source of the cDNA or gDNA that made up the material.

Per the original data handling: Reference gene primer amplification gave estimated nucleated cell counts. Measured with immunoSEQ multiplex PCR; TCRdb has only the in-frame clones, and not every one. V, J and clone size reflect that table, while D and trimming were determined from the DNA. Of fewer than 700,000 clones listed, less than 90% are singletons. Trimming left V 2 bases short and J 6 bases short, with 13 bases between. The CDR3 length is 14 residues. Germline CDR1 is KGHSH and CDR2 is LQKENI. Sequencing was carried out using peripheral blood. The V call is TRBV18, the J call TRBJ1-2; TRBD1 might be the D (6 bases). This receptor was taken from a woman between 50 and 59 years old with COVID-19, enrolled during active disease. The CDR3 is CASSPSGELDGYTF. CDR3 nucleotide sequence: TGTGCCAGCTCACCATCAGGGGAGCTAGATGGCTACACCTTC.